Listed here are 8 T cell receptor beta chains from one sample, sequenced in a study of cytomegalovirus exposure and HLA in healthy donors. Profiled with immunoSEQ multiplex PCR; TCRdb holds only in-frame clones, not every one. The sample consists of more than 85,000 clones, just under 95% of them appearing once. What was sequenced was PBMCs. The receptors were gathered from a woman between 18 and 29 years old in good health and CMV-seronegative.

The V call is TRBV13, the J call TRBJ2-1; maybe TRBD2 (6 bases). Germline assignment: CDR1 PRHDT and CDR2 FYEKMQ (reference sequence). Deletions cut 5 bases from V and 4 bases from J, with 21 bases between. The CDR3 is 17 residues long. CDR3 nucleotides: TGTGCCAGCAGCCTGAATGCTGGGGGACTCATTTACAATGAGCAGTTCTTC. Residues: CASSLNAGGLIYNEQFF.

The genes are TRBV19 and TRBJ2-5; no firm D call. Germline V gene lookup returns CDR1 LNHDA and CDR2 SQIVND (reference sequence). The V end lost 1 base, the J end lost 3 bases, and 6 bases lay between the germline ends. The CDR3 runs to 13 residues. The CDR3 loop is CASSIGQEETQYF. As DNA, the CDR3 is TGTGCCAGTAGTATAGGGCAAGAAGAGACCCAGTACTTC.

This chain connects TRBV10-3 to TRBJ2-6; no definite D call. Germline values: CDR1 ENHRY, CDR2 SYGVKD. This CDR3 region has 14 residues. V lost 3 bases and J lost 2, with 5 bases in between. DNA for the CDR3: TGTGCCATCAGTGATCCTCCTGGGGCCAACGTCCTGACTTTC. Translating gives CAISDPPGANVLTF.

In DNA, the CDR3 is TGTGCCAGCAGCTTATCTGGACTAGGCGAGTACTTC. Translation: CASSLSGLGEYF. The chain carries TRBV5-4 and TRBJ2-7; 7 nucleotides agree with TRBD2. The CDR3 has 12 residues. Unmatched junction bases numbered 7, after V lost 2 bases and J lost 11 bases. From germline, CDR1 is SGHNT and CDR2 YYREEE (reference sequence).

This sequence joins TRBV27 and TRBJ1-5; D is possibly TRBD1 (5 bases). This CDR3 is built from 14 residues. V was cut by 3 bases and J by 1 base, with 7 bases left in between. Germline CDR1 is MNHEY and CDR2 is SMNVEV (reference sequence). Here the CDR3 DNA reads TGTGCCAGCAGTTTTAAGGGGAGCAATCAGCCCCAGCATTTT. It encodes CASSFKGSNQPQHF.

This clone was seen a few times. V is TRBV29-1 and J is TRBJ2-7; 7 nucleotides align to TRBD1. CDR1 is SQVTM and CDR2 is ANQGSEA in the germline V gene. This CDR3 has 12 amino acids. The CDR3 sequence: CSAPDRENEQYF. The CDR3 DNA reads TGCAGTGCGCCCGACAGGGAAAACGAGCAGTACTTC.

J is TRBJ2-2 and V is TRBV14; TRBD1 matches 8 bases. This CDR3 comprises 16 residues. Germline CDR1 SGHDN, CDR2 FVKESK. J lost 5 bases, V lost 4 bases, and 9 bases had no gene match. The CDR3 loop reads CASSPSPTGVTGELFF. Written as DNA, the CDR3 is TGTGCCAGCAGCCCCAGCCCGACAGGGGTTACCGGGGAGCTGTTTTTT.

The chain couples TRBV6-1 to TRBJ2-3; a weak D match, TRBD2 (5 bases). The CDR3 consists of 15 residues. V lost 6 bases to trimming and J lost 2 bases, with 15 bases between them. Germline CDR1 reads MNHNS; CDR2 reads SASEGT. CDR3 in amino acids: CASSPAGQVTDTQYF. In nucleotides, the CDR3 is TGTGCCAGCAGCCCGGCGGGCCAGGTCACAGATACGCAGTATTTT.